This T cell receptor (beta chain) stems from a study of blood T cell repertoires in COVID-19. The repertoire was sequenced with immunoSEQ multiplex PCR; TCRdb's copy has only in-frame clones and lacks some. The sample has 70,000 to 75,000 clones, roughly four fifths seen once. The V segment lost 0 bases and the J segment 5 bases; nucleotides outside the gene matches: 12. This CDR3 contains 18 residues. Germline assignment: CDR1 SGHRS and CDR2 YFSETQ. The sample consisted of peripheral blood. This chain uses TRBV5-1 with TRBJ2-2; the match to TRBD2 covers 8 bases. This receptor was obtained from a woman aged 70-85 years with acute or convalescent COVID-19. This CDR3 reads CASSLGPSAGGETGELFF. CDR3 nucleotides: TGCGCCAGCAGCTTGGGCCCCTCGGCGGGAGGTGAGACCGGGGAGCTGTTTTTT.